One and the same sample provided the 7 T cell receptor beta chains below, sequenced in a study of blood T cell repertoires in COVID-19. Clones were read by immunoSEQ multiplex PCR, and TCRdb kept only the in-frame ones, dropping some. The repertoire holds about 140,000 clones, with approximately 80% as singletons. The sample was peripheral blood. Receptors originate from a human donor in a cohort sampled during active COVID-19.

The chain links TRBV27 to TRBJ1-2; TRBD1 might be the D (6 bases). This CDR3 spans 13 amino acids. V gave up 6 bases and J gave up 5 bases, with 13 bases separating them. Germline V lookup: CDR1 MNHEY, CDR2 SMNVEV (reference sequence). CDR3 in amino acids: CASSQDSSYGYTF. The CDR3 region has the DNA TGTGCCAGCAGCCAGGACAGTAGTTATGGCTACACCTTC.

This rearrangement joins TRBV28 to TRBJ2-7; TRBD1 is a possible D gene (6 bases). CDR1 MDHEN and CDR2 SYDVKM come from the germline V gene. The CDR3 is 12 residues long. The V and J ends lost 6 bases and 5 bases respectively, with 11 bases between them. The chain's CDR3 is CASSLRGNEQYF. The CDR3, as DNA: TGTGCCAGCAGCCTCAGGGGTAACGAGCAGTACTTC. Full variable domain (missing parts from reference TRBV28 and TRBJ2-7): DVKVTQSSRYLVKRTGEKVFLECVQDMDHENMFWYRQDPGLGLRLIYFSYDVKMKEKGDIPEGYSVSREKKERFSLILESASTNQTSMYLCASSLRGNEQYFGPGTRLTVT.

The chain employs TRBV12-1 and TRBJ2-1; the D segment call TRBD2 is taken from the table without a DNA check. TRBV12-1 is tagged as a pseudogene. CDR3 length: 16 residues. CDR3 nucleotide sequence: TGTGCCAGCAGCTTTGGCCGGGAGAGCTCCTACAATGAGCAGTTCTTC. Encoded protein: CASSFGRESSYNEQFF.

The rearrangement uses TRBV9 and TRBJ1-2; D might be TRBD1 (6 bases). Trimming removed 3 bases from V and 6 bases from J, with 9 bases in between. The CDR3 totals 12 residues. CDR1 SGDLS and CDR2 YYNGEE come from the germline V gene. CDR3 residues: CASSARQDGYTF. The DNA for the CDR3 is TGTGCCAGCAGCGCGAGACAGGATGGCTACACCTTC.

The chain is built from TRBV11-1 and TRBJ2-7; 7 bases fit TRBD1. The CDR3 loop spans 15 amino acids. Germline assignment: CDR1 SGHAT and CDR2 FQDESV (reference sequence). Trimming removed 2 bases from V and 0 bases from J; junction bases left unmatched: 4. CDR3 protein: CASSLMWDSSYEQYF. The CDR3 DNA follows: TGTGCCAGCAGCTTAATGTGGGACAGCTCCTACGAGCAGTACTTC.

In its sample, this clone was seen once. This sequence joins TRBV19 and TRBJ2-7; 7 bases map to TRBD2. The J segment lost 6 bases and the V segment lost 6 bases, leaving 20 bases of the junction unmatched. The germline V gene has CDR1 LNHDA and CDR2 SQIVND (reference sequence). The CDR3 is made up of 17 amino acids. CDR3 protein: CASRPGVAGTGFGEQYF. The CDR3 nucleotides read TGTGCCAGTAGACCGGGGGTAGCGGGTACCGGGTTCGGCGAGCAGTACTTC.

The rearrangement links TRBV5-1 to TRBJ2-1; the match to TRBD2 covers 7 bases. V lost 6 bases, J lost 7 bases, and 7 bases stayed unmatched. CDR1 and CDR2 (germline): SGHRS, YFSETQ. The length of the CDR3 is 13 residues. CDR3 sequence: CASTDPGGNEQFF. Here the CDR3 DNA reads TGCGCCAGCACCGACCCCGGGGGGAATGAGCAGTTCTTC.